Listed below are T cell receptor beta chains from one sample, sequenced in a study of cytomegalovirus exposure and HLA in healthy donors. Assay: immunoSEQ multiplex PCR; the TCRdb copy retains only in-frame clones and omits some. The table includes some 190,000 clones, around 80% detected once. Sequenced sample: PBMCs. The receptor set was obtained from a man between 18 and 29 years old in good health and CMV-seronegative. Both conserved end residues are part of each CDR3. D genes are given only for firm matches. Size tells how often a clone was seen (once, few, many) or the class of an expanded clone, and some rows leave it out.

D gene,clone size,V gene,J gene,CDR3 DNA,CDR3 protein
TRBD2,.,TRBV7-3,TRBJ2-3,TGTGCCAGCAGCTCAACGGCGGGAGTACCGGGAGATACGCAGTATTTT,CASSSTAGVPGDTQYF
TRBD2,once,TRBV5-4,TRBJ2-1,TGTGCCAGCAGCGAACCGGGACTTAGCGGGGGGGATGAGCAGTTCTTC,CASSEPGLSGGDEQFF
.,.,TRBV27,TRBJ2-5,TGTGCCAGCAAAGGTACCACCACCGGGTCCCAGGGGACCCAGTACTTC,CASKGTTTGSQGTQYF
TRBD1,.,TRBV6-5,TRBJ2-2,TGTGCCAGCAGTACACGGACAGGGCCCGGGGAGCTGTTTTTT,CASSTRTGPGELFF
TRBD1,.,TRBV11-1,TRBJ2-7,TGTGCCAGCAGCTTACATCCGGGACAGGGCTACGAGCAGTACTTC,CASSLHPGQGYEQYF
.,.,TRBV15,TRBJ2-1,TGTGCCACCAGCAGAGATTTGGGCTCATTAGGTGAGCAGTTCTTC,CATSRDLGSLGEQFF
.,.,TRBV5-1,TRBJ2-3,TGCGCCAGCAGCGTGAGGGATACGCAGTATTTT,CASSVRDTQYF
.,.,TRBV5-5,TRBJ2-5,TGTGCCAGCAGCTTCCCGAGGGAGACCCAGTACTTC,CASSFPRETQYF
TRBD1,.,TRBV4-3,TRBJ1-1,TGCGCCAGCAGCGGACAGGGCTGGGGTGAAGCTTTCTTT,CASSGQGWGEAFF
TRBD1,.,TRBV11-1,TRBJ1-2,TGTGCCAGCAGCCAGGGACAGGGCATGGGCTACACCTTC,CASSQGQGMGYTF
TRBD2,.,TRBV6-1,TRBJ2-5,TGTGCCAGCTTTACAGCGGGGGCGCCGAACTTC,CASFTAGAPNF
TRBD2,.,TRBV4-3,TRBJ2-2,TGCGCCAGCAGCCAAGTCGCTAGCGGGAGCGTTTACTTAAACACCGGGGAGCTGTTTTTT,CASSQVASGSVYLNTGELFF
.,.,TRBV7-3,TRBJ2-6,TGTGCCAGCAGCCCCCTTGGGGCCAACGTCCTGACTTTC,CASSPLGANVLTF
.,.,TRBV7-9,TRBJ2-2,TGTTCCAGCAGCCAGTCAGACGGGGAGCTGTTTTTT,CSSSQSDGELFF
TRBD1,once,TRBV6-1,TRBJ1-4,TGTGCCAGCAGTGACCCGCTACAGGGGGCAGCTAATGAAAAACTGTTTTTT,CASSDPLQGAANEKLFF
.,.,TRBV7-2,TRBJ2-5,TGTGCCAGCAGCGAGGACAGAGAGACCCAGTACTTC,CASSEDRETQYF
TRBD1,.,TRBV7-2,TRBJ2-7,TGTGCCAGCACCGACCGGGACAGGCCCTACGAGCAGTACTTC,CASTDRDRPYEQYF
TRBD2,.,TRBV29-1,TRBJ2-1,TGCAGCGTTGAATTCGGACTAGCGGGATATTACAATGAGCAGTTCTTC,CSVEFGLAGYYNEQFF
.,.,TRBV9,TRBJ1-3,TGTGCCAGCAGCGTAGGGGACTACTCTGGAAACACCATATATTTT,CASSVGDYSGNTIYF
TRBD2,.,TRBV19,TRBJ2-1,TGTGCCAGTAGGAGCGGGAGGGTCAATGAGCAGTTCTTC,CASRSGRVNEQFF
TRBD1,.,TRBV19,TRBJ1-4,TGTGCCAGTAGTGGGACAGGGACATTTCGGTATGAAAAACTGTTTTTT,CASSGTGTFRYEKLFF
.,once,TRBV7-9,TRBJ2-5,TGTGCCAGCAGCTTAGGGGGAGGCTTAGAAGAGACCCAGTACTTC,CASSLGGGLEETQYF
.,once,TRBV15,TRBJ1-5,TGTGCCACCAGGAAACAAACAGGCCCCAATCAGCCCCAGCATTTT,CATRKQTGPNQPQHF
.,.,TRBV7-9,TRBJ1-2,TGTGCCAGCAGCTCCGACGGGGGCTACACCTTC,CASSSDGGYTF
.,.,TRBV18,TRBJ1-1,TGTGCCAGCTCACTCGATTTCAGGACAGAAGCTTTCTTT,CASSLDFRTEAFF
.,once,TRBV28,TRBJ1-1,TGTGCCAGCAGCCTCAGGGGCGTGAACACTGAAGCTTTCTTT,CASSLRGVNTEAFF
TRBD1,.,TRBV5-1,TRBJ2-3,TGCGCCAGCAGCCTCGCCGGGACCCGAGGGGGCGATACGCAGTATTTT,CASSLAGTRGGDTQYF
.,.,TRBV7-2,TRBJ2-5,TGTGCCAGCAGCTCTTACCCCAACCCCGGACAGTCGGGAAGGGAGACCCAGTACTTC,CASSSYPNPGQSGRETQYF
.,.,TRBV5-1,TRBJ1-1,TGCGCCAGCAGCTTGGGTGGGGGGTTAGGCACTGAAGCTTTCTTT,CASSLGGGLGTEAFF
TRBD1,.,TRBV5-8,TRBJ1-4,TGTGCCAGCAGCTTGGTTTCCGTGGGACAGGAGTATGAAAAACTGTTTTTT,CASSLVSVGQEYEKLFF
.,once,TRBV7-2,TRBJ1-2,TGTGCCAGCAGCAGGACAGTCTATGGCTACACCTTC,CASSRTVYGYTF
TRBD2,.,TRBV4-2,TRBJ2-5,TGTGCCAGCAGCCTGAAGCCGGGACTAGCGGGACAAGAGACCCAGTACTTC,CASSLKPGLAGQETQYF
.,.,TRBV7-8,TRBJ2-1,TGTGCCAGCAGCTTAGGCAGGGCCAATGAGCAGTTCTTC,CASSLGRANEQFF